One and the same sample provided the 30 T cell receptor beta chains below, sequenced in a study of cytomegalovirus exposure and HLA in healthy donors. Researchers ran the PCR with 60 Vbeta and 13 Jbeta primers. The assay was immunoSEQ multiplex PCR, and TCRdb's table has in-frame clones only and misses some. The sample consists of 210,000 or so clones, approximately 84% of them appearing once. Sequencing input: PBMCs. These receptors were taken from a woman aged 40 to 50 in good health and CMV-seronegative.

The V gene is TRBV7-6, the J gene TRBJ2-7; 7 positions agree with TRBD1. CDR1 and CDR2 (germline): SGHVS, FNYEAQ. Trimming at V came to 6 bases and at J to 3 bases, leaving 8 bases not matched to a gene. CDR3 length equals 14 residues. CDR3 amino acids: CASSQPRDSYEQYF. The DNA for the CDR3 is TGTGCCAGCAGTCAGCCCCGGGACAGCTACGAGCAGTACTTC.

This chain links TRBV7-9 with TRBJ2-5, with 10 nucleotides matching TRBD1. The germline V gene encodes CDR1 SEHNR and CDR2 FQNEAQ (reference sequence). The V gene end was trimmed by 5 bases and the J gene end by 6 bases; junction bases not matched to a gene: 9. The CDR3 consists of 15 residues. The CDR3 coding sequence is TGTGCCAGCAGCCCAGAGGGACAGGGGAAAAAGACCCAGTACTTC. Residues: CASSPEGQGKKTQYF.

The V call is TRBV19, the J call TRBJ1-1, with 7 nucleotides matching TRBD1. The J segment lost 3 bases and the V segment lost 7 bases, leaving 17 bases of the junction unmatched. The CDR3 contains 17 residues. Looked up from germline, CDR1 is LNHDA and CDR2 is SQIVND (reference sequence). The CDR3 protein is CASTPHPQGPRDTEAFF. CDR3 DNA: TGTGCCAGTACTCCCCACCCACAGGGGCCCAGGGACACTGAAGCTTTCTTT. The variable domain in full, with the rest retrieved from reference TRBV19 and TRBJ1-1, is DGGITQSPKYLFRKEGQNVTLSCEQNLNHDAMYWYRQDPGQGLRLIYYSQIVNDFQKGDIAEGYSVSREKKESFPLTVTSAQKNPTAFYLCASTPHPQGPRDTEAFFGQGTRLTVV.

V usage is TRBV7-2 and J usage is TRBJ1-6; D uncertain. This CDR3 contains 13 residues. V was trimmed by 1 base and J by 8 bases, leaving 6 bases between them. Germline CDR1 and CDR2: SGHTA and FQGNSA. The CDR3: CASSLEAYSPLHF. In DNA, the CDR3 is TGTGCCAGCAGCTTAGAAGCGTATTCACCCCTCCACTTT. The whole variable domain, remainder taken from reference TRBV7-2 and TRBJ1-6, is GAGVSQSPSNKVTEKGKDVELRCDPISGHTALYWYRQSLGQGLEFLIYFQGNSAPDKSGLPSDRFSAERTGGSVSTLTIQRTQQEDSAVYLCASSLEAYSPLHFGNGTRLTVT.

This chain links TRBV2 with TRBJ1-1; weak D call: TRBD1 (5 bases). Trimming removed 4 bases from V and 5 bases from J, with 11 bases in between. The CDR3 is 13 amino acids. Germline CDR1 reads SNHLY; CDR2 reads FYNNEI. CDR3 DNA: TGTGCCAGCAGTGTTGGGGCGGGGACTGAAGCTTTCTTT. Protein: CASSVGAGTEAFF. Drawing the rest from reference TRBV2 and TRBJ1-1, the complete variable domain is EPEVTQTPSHQVTQMGQEVILRCVPISNHLYFYWYRQILGQKVEFLVSFYNNEISEKSEIFDDQFSVERPDGSNFTLKIRSTKLEDSAMYFCASSVGAGTEAFFGQGTRLTVV.

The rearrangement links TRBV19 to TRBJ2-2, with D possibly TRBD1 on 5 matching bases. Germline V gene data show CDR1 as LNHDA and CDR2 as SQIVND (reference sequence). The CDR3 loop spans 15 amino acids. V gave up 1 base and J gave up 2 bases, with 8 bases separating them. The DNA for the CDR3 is TGTGCCAGTAGTATAGCAAGGGGCAACACCGGGGAGCTGTTTTTT. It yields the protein CASSIARGNTGELFF.

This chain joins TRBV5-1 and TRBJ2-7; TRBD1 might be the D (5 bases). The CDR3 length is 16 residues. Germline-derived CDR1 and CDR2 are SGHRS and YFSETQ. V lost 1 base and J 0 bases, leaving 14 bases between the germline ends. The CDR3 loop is CASSLKGRESSYEQYF. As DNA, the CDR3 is TGCGCCAGCAGCTTGAAAGGCAGGGAAAGCTCCTACGAGCAGTACTTC.

The CDR3 DNA sequence: TGTGCCAGCTCATTAATCCAGGGACTCCAATCGGAAGAGACCCAGTACTTC. Its protein product is CASSLIQGLQSEETQYF. The chain couples TRBV18 to TRBJ2-5; D possibly corresponds to TRBD2 (6 bases). Per germline, CDR1 KGHSH and CDR2 LQKENI. Trimming pared 5 bases from V and 3 bases from J, leaving 22 bases between. The CDR3 is 17 amino acids.

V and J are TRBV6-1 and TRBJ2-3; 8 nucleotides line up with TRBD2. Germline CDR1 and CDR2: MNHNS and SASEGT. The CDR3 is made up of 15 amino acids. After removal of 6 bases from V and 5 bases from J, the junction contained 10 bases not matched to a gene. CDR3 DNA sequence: TGTGCCAGCAGCCTGATAGCGGGGACGGGAGATACGCAGTATTTT. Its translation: CASSLIAGTGDTQYF.

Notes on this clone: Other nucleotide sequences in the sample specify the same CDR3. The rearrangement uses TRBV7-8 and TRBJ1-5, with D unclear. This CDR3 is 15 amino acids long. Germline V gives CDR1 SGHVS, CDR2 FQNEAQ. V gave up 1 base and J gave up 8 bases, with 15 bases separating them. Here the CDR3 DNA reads TGTGCCAGCAGCTTAGGGAGGACGGGGTTGGAGCCCCAGCATTTT. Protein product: CASSLGRTGLEPQHF.

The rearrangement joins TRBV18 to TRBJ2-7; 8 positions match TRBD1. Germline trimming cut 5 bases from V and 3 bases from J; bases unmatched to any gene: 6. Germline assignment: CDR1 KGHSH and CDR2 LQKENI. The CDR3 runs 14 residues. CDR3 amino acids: CASSGQGRDYEQYF. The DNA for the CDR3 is TGTGCCAGCTCAGGACAGGGAAGGGACTACGAGCAGTACTTC.

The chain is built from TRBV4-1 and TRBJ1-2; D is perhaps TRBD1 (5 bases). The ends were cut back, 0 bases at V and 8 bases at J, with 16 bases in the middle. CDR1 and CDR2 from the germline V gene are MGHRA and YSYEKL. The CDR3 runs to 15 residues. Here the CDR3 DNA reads TGCGCCAGCAGCCAAGAGGCGGGACTTCTGAGCGGCTACACCTTC. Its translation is CASSQEAGLLSGYTF.

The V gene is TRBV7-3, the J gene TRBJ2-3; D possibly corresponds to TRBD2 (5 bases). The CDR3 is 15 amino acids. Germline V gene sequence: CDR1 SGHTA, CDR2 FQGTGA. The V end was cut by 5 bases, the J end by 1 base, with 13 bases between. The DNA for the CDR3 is TGTGCCAGCAGCCCTGAAGCGGCAGGCACAGATACGCAGTATTTT. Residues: CASSPEAAGTDTQYF. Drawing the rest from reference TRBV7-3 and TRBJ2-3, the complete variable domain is GAGVSQTPSNKVTEKGKYVELRCDPISGHTALYWYRQSLGQGPEFLIYFQGTGAADDSGLPNDRFFAVRPEGSVSTLKIQRTERGDSAVYLCASSPEAAGTDTQYFGPGTRLTVL.

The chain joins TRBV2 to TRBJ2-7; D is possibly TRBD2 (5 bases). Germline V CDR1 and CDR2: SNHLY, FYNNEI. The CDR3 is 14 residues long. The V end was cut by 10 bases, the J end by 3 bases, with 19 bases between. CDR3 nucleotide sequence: TGTGCCACCCGGTCCGAAGGACTCCTCTACGAGCAGTACTTC. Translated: CATRSEGLLYEQYF.

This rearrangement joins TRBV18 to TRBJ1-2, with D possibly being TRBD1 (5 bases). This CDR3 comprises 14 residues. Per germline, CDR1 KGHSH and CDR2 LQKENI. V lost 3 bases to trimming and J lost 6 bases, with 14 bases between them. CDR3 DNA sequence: TGTGCCAGCTCACCTAAGCAGGGATCGGATGGCTACACCTTC. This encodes CASSPKQGSDGYTF.

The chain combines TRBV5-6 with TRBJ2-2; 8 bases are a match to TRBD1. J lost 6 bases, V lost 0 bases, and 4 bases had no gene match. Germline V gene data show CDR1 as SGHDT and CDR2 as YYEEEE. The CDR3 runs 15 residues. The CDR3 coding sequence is TGTGCCAGCAGCTTGGCTGCAGGGGGCTCCGGGGAGCTGTTTTTT. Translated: CASSLAAGGSGELFF.

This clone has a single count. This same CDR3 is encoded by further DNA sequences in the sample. The CDR3 DNA sequence: TGTGCCAGCAGCGGGGGACAGGGAGCCTATGGCTACACCTTC. Amino acid sequence: CASSGGQGAYGYTF. J is TRBJ1-2 and V is TRBV9; 9 nucleotides line up with TRBD1. The germline CDR1 and CDR2 sequences are SGDLS and YYNGEE. The CDR3 length is 14 residues. V shed 3 bases, J shed 4 bases, and the junction held 4 bases outside the gene matches. The variable domain in full, completed from reference TRBV9 and TRBJ1-2, reads DSGVTQTPKHLITATGQRVTLRCSPRSGDLSVYWYQQSLDQGLQFLIQYYNGEERAKGNILERFSAQQFPDLHSELNLSSLELGDSALYFCASSGGQGAYGYTFGSGTRLTVV.

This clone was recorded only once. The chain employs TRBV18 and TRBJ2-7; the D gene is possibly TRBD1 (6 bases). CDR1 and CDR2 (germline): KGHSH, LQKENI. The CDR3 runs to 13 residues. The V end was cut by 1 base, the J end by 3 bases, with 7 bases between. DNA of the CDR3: TGTGCCAGCTCACCACAGGGGGTCTACGAGCAGTACTTC. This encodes CASSPQGVYEQYF.

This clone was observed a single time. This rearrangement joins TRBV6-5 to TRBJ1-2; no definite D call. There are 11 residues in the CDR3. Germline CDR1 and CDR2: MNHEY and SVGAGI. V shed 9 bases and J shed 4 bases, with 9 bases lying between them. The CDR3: CASISGYGYTF. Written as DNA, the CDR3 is TGTGCCAGTATTTCAGGCTATGGCTACACCTTC.

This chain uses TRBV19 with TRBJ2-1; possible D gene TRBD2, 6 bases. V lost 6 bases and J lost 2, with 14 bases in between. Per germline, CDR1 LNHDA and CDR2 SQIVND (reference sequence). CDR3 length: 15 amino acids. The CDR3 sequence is CASSGTPRTYNEQFF. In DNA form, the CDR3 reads TGTGCCAGTAGCGGGACTCCGAGGACCTACAATGAGCAGTTCTTC.

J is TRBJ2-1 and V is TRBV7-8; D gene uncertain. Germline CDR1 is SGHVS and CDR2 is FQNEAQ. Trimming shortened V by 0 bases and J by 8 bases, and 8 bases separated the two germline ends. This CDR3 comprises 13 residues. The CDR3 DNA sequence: TGTGCCAGCAGCTTAGCGCGTCTCTATGAGCAGTTCTTC. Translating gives CASSLARLYEQFF.

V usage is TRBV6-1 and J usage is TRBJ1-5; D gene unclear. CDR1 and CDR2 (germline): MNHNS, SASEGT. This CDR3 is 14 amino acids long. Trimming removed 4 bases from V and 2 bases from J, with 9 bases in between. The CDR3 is CASSVRGGNQPQHF. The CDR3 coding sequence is TGTGCCAGCAGTGTGAGAGGAGGCAATCAGCCCCAGCATTTT.

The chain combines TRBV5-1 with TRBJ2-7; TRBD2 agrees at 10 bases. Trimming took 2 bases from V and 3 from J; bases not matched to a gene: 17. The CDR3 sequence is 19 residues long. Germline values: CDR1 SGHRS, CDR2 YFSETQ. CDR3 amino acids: CASSFLPPRGTSAVYEQYF. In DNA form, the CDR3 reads TGCGCCAGCAGCTTTTTACCCCCCCGGGGGACTAGCGCTGTCTACGAGCAGTACTTC.

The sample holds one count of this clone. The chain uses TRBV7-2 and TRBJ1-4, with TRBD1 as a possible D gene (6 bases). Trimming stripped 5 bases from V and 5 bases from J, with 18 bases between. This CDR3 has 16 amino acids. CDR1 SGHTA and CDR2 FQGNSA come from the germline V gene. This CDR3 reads CASSTGGDRYNEKLFF. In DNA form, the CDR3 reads TGTGCCAGCAGCACGGGGGGCGACAGATACAATGAAAAACTGTTTTTT.

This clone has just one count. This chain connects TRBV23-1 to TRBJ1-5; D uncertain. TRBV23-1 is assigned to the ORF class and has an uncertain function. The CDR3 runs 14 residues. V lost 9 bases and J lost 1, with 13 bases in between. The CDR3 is CARCQVESNQPQHF. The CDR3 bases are TGCGCCAGGTGTCAGGTGGAAAGCAATCAGCCCCAGCATTTT.

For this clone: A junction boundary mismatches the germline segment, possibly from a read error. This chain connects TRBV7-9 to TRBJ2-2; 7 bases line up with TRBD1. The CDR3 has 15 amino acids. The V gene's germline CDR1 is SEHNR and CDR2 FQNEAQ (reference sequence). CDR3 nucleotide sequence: TGTTCCAGCAGCCTGGGGACAGTGCACATCGGGGAGCTGTTTTTT. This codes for CSSSLGTVHIGELFF.

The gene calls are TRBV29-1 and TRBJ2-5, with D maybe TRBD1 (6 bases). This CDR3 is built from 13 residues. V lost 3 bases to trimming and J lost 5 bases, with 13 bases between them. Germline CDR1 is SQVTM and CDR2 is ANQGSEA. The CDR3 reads CSVDWQGSETQYF. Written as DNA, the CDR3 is TGCAGCGTTGATTGGCAGGGGAGCGAGACCCAGTACTTC.

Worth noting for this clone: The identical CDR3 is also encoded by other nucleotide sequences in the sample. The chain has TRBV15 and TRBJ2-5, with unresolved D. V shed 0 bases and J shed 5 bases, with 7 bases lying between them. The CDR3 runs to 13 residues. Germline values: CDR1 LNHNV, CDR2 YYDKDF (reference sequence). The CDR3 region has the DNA TGTGCCACCAGCAGAGATCCGGAGGAGACCCAGTACTTC. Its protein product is CATSRDPEETQYF. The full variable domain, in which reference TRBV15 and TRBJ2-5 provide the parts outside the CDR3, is DAMVIQNPRYQVTQFGKPVTLSCSQTLNHNVMYWYQQKSSQAPKLLFHYYDKDFNNEADTPDNFQSRRPNTSFCFLDIRSPGLGDTAMYLCATSRDPEETQYFGPGTRLLVL.

As DNA, the CDR3 is TGTGCCAGCAGCTTAGTAGTCCTAGCGGGGAAGGAGACCCAGTACTTC. Protein: CASSLVVLAGKETQYF. V is TRBV7-8 and J is TRBJ2-5; 9 nucleotides match TRBD2. Trimming took 1 base from V and 5 from J; bases not matched to a gene: 8. The length of the CDR3 is 16 residues. Germline assignment: CDR1 SGHVS and CDR2 FQNEAQ.

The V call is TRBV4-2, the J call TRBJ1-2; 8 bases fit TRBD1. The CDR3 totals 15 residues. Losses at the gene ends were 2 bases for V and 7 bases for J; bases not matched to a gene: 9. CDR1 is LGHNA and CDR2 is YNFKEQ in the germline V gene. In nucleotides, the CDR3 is TGTGCCAGCAGCCAACTGGCTCGGACAGGGATTGGCTACACCTTC. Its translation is CASSQLARTGIGYTF.